The 26 T cell receptor beta chains listed next were all sequenced from one sample in a study of glioma-infiltrating T cells after dendritic cell vaccination. Sequenced by immunoSEQ multiplex PCR; TCRdb stores in-frame clones only, minus some. The sample has approximately 92,000 clones; approximately 84% are singletons. This sample's time point: after dendritic cell vaccination, including at tumor progression/relapse. This sample comprised blood, obtained after dendritic cell vaccination. Receptors originate from a human donor with glioblastoma.

This clone has only one observation. V and J are TRBV30 and TRBJ1-4, with a weak D call TRBD1 (6 bases). Germline V gives CDR1 GTSNPN, CDR2 SVGIG (reference sequence). V shed 2 bases and J shed 0 bases, with 10 bases lying between them. The CDR3 runs to 15 residues. CDR3 region: CAWSNHRATNEKLFF. As DNA, the CDR3 is TGTGCCTGGAGTAACCACAGGGCAACTAATGAAAAACTGTTTTTT.

The chain employs TRBV28 and TRBJ2-7; 8 bases align to TRBD1. This CDR3 is 14 amino acids long. The ends lost 6 bases at V and 4 bases at J; junction bases unmatched: 8. Germline V CDR1 and CDR2: MDHEN, SYDVKM. In DNA, the CDR3 is TGTGCCAGCAGGGACAGGGCGAAGGCTTACGAGCAGTACTTC. It yields the protein CASRDRAKAYEQYF.

This clone has just one count. V is TRBV5-4 and J is TRBJ2-7; D is possibly TRBD2 (6 bases). Trimming shortened V by 4 bases and J by 0 bases, and 17 bases separated the two germline ends. From germline, CDR1 is SGHNT and CDR2 YYREEE (reference sequence). The CDR3 has 16 residues. The chain's CDR3 is CASSLGRDSSSYEQYF. The CDR3 DNA reads TGTGCCAGCAGCCTTGGTCGGGACTCCAGCTCCTACGAGCAGTACTTC.

The CDR3 protein is CAISGLAGGPETQYF. CDR3 DNA: TGTGCCATCAGTGGACTAGCGGGAGGGCCGGAGACCCAGTACTTC. The chain is built from TRBV10-3 and TRBJ2-5; TRBD2 aligns across 14 bases. The CDR3 totals 15 residues. After removal of 4 bases from V and 5 bases from J, the junction contained 3 bases not matched to a gene. Germline V gene sequence: CDR1 ENHRY, CDR2 SYGVKD.

This chain connects TRBV29-1 to TRBJ1-1; D gene unclear. This CDR3 contains 14 residues. The germline V gene has CDR1 SQVTM and CDR2 ANQGSEA. Trimming shortened V by 7 bases and J by 2 bases, and 17 bases separated the two germline ends. The CDR3 nucleotides are TGCAGCGGACAACAGTATAGTTTAAACACTGAAGCTTTCTTT. Its protein product is CSGQQYSLNTEAFF. The whole variable domain, filled in from reference TRBV29-1 and TRBJ1-1, reads SAVISQKPSRDICQRGTSLTIQCQVDSQVTMMFWYRQQPGQSLTLIATANQGSEATYESGFVIDKFPISRPNLTFSTLTVSNMSPEDSSIYLCSGQQYSLNTEAFFGQGTRLTVV.

In this sample, this clone turned up once. The chain couples TRBV7-6 to TRBJ2-5; D is unclear. Per the germline V gene, CDR1 is SGHVS and CDR2 is FNYEAQ. There are 12 residues in the CDR3. V was cut by 1 base and J by 4 bases, with 4 bases left in between. The chain's CDR3 is CASSLVGETQYF. CDR3 sequence (DNA): TGTGCCAGCAGCTTAGTCGGAGAGACCCAGTACTTC.

The chain couples TRBV2 to TRBJ2-1; TRBD2 might be the D (6 bases). This CDR3 spans 15 amino acids. CDR1 is SNHLY and CDR2 is FYNNEI in the germline V gene. Trimming shortened V by 3 bases and J by 3 bases, and 12 bases separated the two germline ends. The CDR3 spells CASSDGLAIYNEQFF. Here the CDR3 DNA reads TGTGCCAGCAGTGATGGGCTAGCGATCTACAATGAGCAGTTCTTC.

In its sample, this clone was seen once. The rearrangement links TRBV9 to TRBJ2-3; maybe TRBD2 (5 bases). Trimming cost V 4 bases and J 5 bases, with 17 bases left between them. From germline, CDR1 is SGDLS and CDR2 YYNGEE. This CDR3 comprises 15 residues. This CDR3 reads CASSPGPPGVDTQYF. The CDR3, as DNA: TGTGCCAGCAGCCCCGGCCCGCCCGGGGTAGATACGCAGTATTTT.

The chain links TRBV27 to TRBJ2-2; maybe TRBD1 (6 bases). The V and J ends lost 6 bases and 6 bases respectively, with 11 bases between them. This CDR3 is built from 13 residues. Germline CDR1 MNHEY, CDR2 SMNVEV (reference sequence). CDR3 coding DNA: TGTGCCAGCAGGACAGGTTATTCCGGGGAGCTGTTTTTT. Residues: CASRTGYSGELFF.

The V and J genes are TRBV5-4 and TRBJ1-4; TRBD1 agrees at 10 bases. CDR3 length equals 15 residues. J gave up 7 bases and V 3 bases, and 6 bases lay outside the gene matches. In germline, CDR1 is SGHNT, CDR2 YYREEE (reference sequence). The CDR3: CASSYRQGASEKLFF. For the CDR3, the DNA is TGTGCCAGCAGCTACAGACAGGGGGCTAGTGAAAAACTGTTTTTT.

The chain recombines TRBV28 with TRBJ2-7; 8 nucleotides agree with TRBD1. The CDR3 covers 18 residues. The germline V gene has CDR1 MDHEN and CDR2 SYDVKM. The ends lost 2 bases at V and 3 bases at J; junction bases unmatched: 15. The CDR3 DNA sequence: TGTGCCAGCAGTTTACTCCGGACAGGGCCCTTGAACATCTACGAGCAGTACTTC. Its protein product is CASSLLRTGPLNIYEQYF. Together with reference TRBV28 and TRBJ2-7, the CDR3 gives the full variable domain: DVKVTQSSRYLVKRTGEKVFLECVQDMDHENMFWYRQDPGLGLRLIYFSYDVKMKEKGDIPEGYSVSREKKERFSLILESASTNQTSMYLCASSLLRTGPLNIYEQYFGPGTRLTVT.

This sequence joins TRBV2 and TRBJ2-5, with D unclear. The germline CDR1 and CDR2 sequences are SNHLY and FYNNEI. CDR3 size: 12 residues. Trimming left V 5 bases short and J 5 bases short, with 9 bases between. CDR3: CASSWVRETQYF. Written as DNA, the CDR3 is TGTGCCAGCAGTTGGGTGCGGGAGACCCAGTACTTC.

This clone has a single count. V is TRBV11-2 and J is TRBJ2-3; TRBD2 agrees at 8 bases. CDR3 size: 15 residues. The germline V gene has CDR1 SGHAT and CDR2 FQNNGV. J gave up 4 bases and V 6 bases, and 9 bases lay outside the gene matches. Here the CDR3 DNA reads TGTGCCAGCAGAACACCGGGGGGGCCGGCAGATACGCAGTATTTT. Translating gives CASRTPGGPADTQYF.

The chain carries TRBV4-2 and TRBJ2-7; 9 nucleotides align to TRBD2. This CDR3 has 16 residues. Germline CDR1 LGHNA, CDR2 YNFKEQ. After removal of 0 bases from V and 2 bases from J, the junction contained 5 bases not matched to a gene. CDR3 sequence reads: CASSQEGAGGPYEQYF. In nucleotides, the CDR3 is TGTGCCAGCAGCCAAGAGGGGGCGGGGGGGCCCTACGAGCAGTACTTC.

The J gene is TRBJ1-1, the V gene TRBV19, with D unclear. The CDR3 is 14 amino acids. V lost 3 bases and J lost 2, with 10 bases in between. Germline assignment: CDR1 LNHDA and CDR2 SQIVND (reference sequence). The CDR3: CASSIHQKNTEAFF. CDR3 bases: TGTGCCAGTAGTATTCACCAGAAAAACACTGAAGCTTTCTTT.

The V call is TRBV19, the J call TRBJ2-1, with D possibly being TRBD2 (6 bases). V was trimmed by 3 bases and J by 8 bases, leaving 14 bases between them. The germline V gene encodes CDR1 LNHDA and CDR2 SQIVND (reference sequence). CDR3 size: 14 residues. The CDR3 bases are TGTGCCAGTAGTATTTCGTGGGGGGTACATGAGCAGTTCTTC. Encoded protein: CASSISWGVHEQFF.

This clone was counted only a few times. This rearrangement joins TRBV5-4 to TRBJ2-5; TRBD2 matches at 8 bases. The CDR3 totals 15 residues. The germline CDR1 and CDR2 sequences are SGHNT and YYREEE (reference sequence). The junction had 10 bases not matched to a gene; V was cut back by 4 bases and J by 5 bases. The CDR3, as DNA: TGTGCCAGCAGCGCAACCAGCGGGAGCCATGAGACCCAGTACTTC. It is translated as CASSATSGSHETQYF.

This clone was seen a single time. The V and J genes are TRBV6-5 and TRBJ1-1; no clear D. V was trimmed by 2 bases and J by 1 base, leaving 14 bases between them. The CDR3 is 16 residues long. CDR1 MNHEY and CDR2 SVGAGI come from the germline V gene. CDR3 protein: CASSYVPGSRNTEAFF. DNA of the CDR3: TGTGCCAGCAGTTACGTCCCGGGATCAAGGAACACTGAAGCTTTCTTT.

This chain uses TRBV2 with TRBJ2-1; 7 bases map to TRBD1. The CDR3 covers 16 residues. Germline V gives CDR1 SNHLY, CDR2 FYNNEI. J was trimmed by 4 bases and V by 6 bases; bases with no gene match: 12. DNA for the CDR3: TGTGCCAGCAGATCGAAGGGGGACAGAGGATACAATGAGCAGTTCTTC. Its protein product is CASRSKGDRGYNEQFF.

Only a few counts were recorded for this clone. The genes are TRBV9 and TRBJ2-1, with D possibly being TRBD1 (5 bases). Trimming left V 2 bases short and J 6 bases short, with 12 bases between. Germline V gene lookup returns CDR1 SGDLS and CDR2 YYNGEE. The CDR3 contains 14 residues. The CDR3 nucleotides read TGTGCCAGCAGCGTGGGGCAGGCGGCCAATGAGCAGTTCTTC. The encoded protein is CASSVGQAANEQFF.

The rearrangement uses TRBV18 and TRBJ2-1; possibly TRBD1 for D (5 bases). Germline lookup yields CDR1 KGHSH and CDR2 LQKENI. The CDR3 contains 15 residues. V was clipped by 4 bases and J by 1 base, with 11 bases between them. CDR3 amino acids: CASSRQDISYNEQFF. In DNA form, the CDR3 reads TGTGCCAGCTCACGCCAGGACATATCCTACAATGAGCAGTTCTTC. Full variable domain (outside the CDR3, taken from reference TRBV18 and TRBJ2-1): NAGVMQNPRHLVRRRGQEARLRCSPMKGHSHVYWYRQLPEEGLKFMVYLQKENIIDESGMPKERFSAEFPKEGPSILRIQQVVRGDSAAYFCASSRQDISYNEQFFGPGTRLTVL.

This clone is a singleton in its sample. This sequence joins TRBV7-9 and TRBJ1-4; 9 nucleotides align to TRBD1. Germline CDR1 and CDR2: SEHNR and FQNEAQ (reference sequence). The CDR3 runs to 14 residues. V lost 3 bases and J lost 8; bases outside the gene matches: 4. DNA of the CDR3: TGTGCCAGCAGCTTGACAGGGGGTCGGGAAAAACTGTTTTTT. Translating it yields CASSLTGGREKLFF.

This rearrangement joins TRBV5-1 to TRBJ2-7, with D unresolved. V lost 4 bases and J 7 bases, leaving 15 bases between the germline ends. Germline-derived CDR1 and CDR2 are SGHRS and YFSETQ. The CDR3 runs 13 residues. CDR3 in DNA: TGCGCCAGCAGCCTGGGCGGCTTCGAAGAGCAGTACTTC. Protein sequence: CASSLGGFEEQYF.

V and J are TRBV15 and TRBJ1-2, with D maybe TRBD1 (5 bases). Trimming removed 4 bases at V and 8 bases at J, with 20 bases between. The CDR3 contains 15 residues. Per germline, CDR1 LNHNV and CDR2 YYDKDF (reference sequence). The DNA of the CDR3 is TGTGCCACCAGCATTGGGGGGACCCACGGGAGAGGCTACACCTTC. Protein sequence: CATSIGGTHGRGYTF.

V is TRBV28 and J is TRBJ2-2; no clear D gene. Germline-derived CDR1 and CDR2 are MDHEN and SYDVKM. V lost 7 bases and J lost 8, with 17 bases in between. CDR3 length: 14 amino acids. CDR3 sequence (DNA): TGTGCCAGCACCCCGGTAACTCTGAGGGGGGAGCTGTTTTTT. Its protein product is CASTPVTLRGELFF.

The V and J genes are TRBV11-3 and TRBJ2-3; TRBD2 is a possible D gene (6 bases). CDR3 length: 16 amino acids. V was pared by 4 bases and J by 4 bases, with 18 bases between. The germline V gene encodes CDR1 SGHNT and CDR2 YENEEA. CDR3 loop: CASSSGHSPGADTQYF. CDR3 nucleotides: TGTGCCAGCAGCTCAGGACACTCGCCGGGGGCAGATACGCAGTATTTT. The variable domain in full, completed from reference TRBV11-3 and TRBJ2-3, reads EAGVVQSPRYKIIEKKQPVAFWCNPISGHNTLYWYLQNLGQGPELLIRYENEEAVDDSQLPKDRFSAERLKGVDSTLKIQPAELGDSAVYLCASSSGHSPGADTQYFGPGTRLTVL.